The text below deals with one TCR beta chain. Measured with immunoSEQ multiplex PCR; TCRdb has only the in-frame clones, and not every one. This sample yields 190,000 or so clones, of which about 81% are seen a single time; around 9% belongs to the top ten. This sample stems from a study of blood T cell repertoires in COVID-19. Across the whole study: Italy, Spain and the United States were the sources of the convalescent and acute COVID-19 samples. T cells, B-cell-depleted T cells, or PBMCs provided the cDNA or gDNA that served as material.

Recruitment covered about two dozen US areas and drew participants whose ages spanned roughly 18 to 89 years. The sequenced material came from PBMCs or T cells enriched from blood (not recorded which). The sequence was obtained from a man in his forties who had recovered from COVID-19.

The CDR3 DNA reads TGTGCCAGCAGCTTAGGACTGAGCTCCTACAATGAGCAGTTCTTC. It specifies CASSLGLSSYNEQFF. The chain links TRBV5-6 to TRBJ2-1, with D tentatively TRBD2 (5 bases). The CDR3 covers 15 residues. Germline assignment: CDR1 SGHDT and CDR2 YYEEEE. V was clipped by 2 bases and J by 0 bases, with 9 bases between them.